This is a list of T cell receptor beta chains from one sample in a study of blood T cells in healthy people across ages. TCRdb independently ran MiXCR on the 5' RACE reads; one entry per CDR3 protein. The data show around 1,800,000 distinct CDR3 sequences, approximately 39% seen once. The material sequenced was blood. The receptors were gathered from a human donor in good health. The CDR3 runs from the conserved cysteine through the conserved F or W. Fields, in order: V gene, clone size, J gene, D gene, CDR3 DNA, CDR3 protein. A D gene is named only where the DNA matches it firmly. Clone size is stated in some rows and not others, as once, few, many or a class when expanded.

V: TRBV6-5
size: few
J: TRBJ1-2
D: .
DNA: TGTGCCAGCAGTTACGGCGGGCAGCCCTATGGCTACACCTTC
CDR3: CASSYGGQPYGYTF

V: TRBV2
size: .
J: TRBJ2-7
D: TRBD2
DNA: TGTGCCAGCAGCGTTAGCGGGGACGAGCAGTACTTC
CDR3: CASSVSGDEQYF

V: TRBV7-8
size: .
J: TRBJ2-1
D: .
DNA: TGTGCCAGCAGGAAAAGTAGCAATGAGCAGTTCTTC
CDR3: CASRKSSNEQFF

V: TRBV19
size: .
J: TRBJ2-4
D: TRBD1
DNA: TGTGCCAGTAGTATAGCGGCAGTGGGGACAGGGAATTTTGGTGTAGCCAAAAACATTCAGTACTTC
CDR3: CASSIAAVGTGNFGVAKNIQYF

V: TRBV12-3/TRBV12-4
size: .
J: TRBJ1-5
D: .
DNA: TGTGCCAGCAGTTACAGGAGCTATCAGCCCCAGCATTTT
CDR3: CASSYRSYQPQHF

V: TRBV6-5
size: few
J: TRBJ1-2
D: .
DNA: TGTGCCAGCAGTTACAGGGAGATAGGAGTGTATAACTATGGCTACACCTTC
CDR3: CASSYREIGVYNYGYTF

V: TRBV5-1
size: .
J: TRBJ1-1
D: .
DNA: TGCGCCAGCAGCCCCGTCGGGGGAGGCCCGACTTTCTTT
CDR3: CASSPVGGGPTFF

V: TRBV5-1
size: once
J: TRBJ1-2
D: TRBD1
DNA: TGCGCCAGCGGCGTTGCGGGACAGGGCGATGGCTACACCTTC
CDR3: CASGVAGQGDGYTF

V: TRBV20-1
size: few
J: TRBJ2-3
D: TRBD2
DNA: TGCAGTGCTACAAGCGGACTAGCGGGACATACAGATACGCAGTATTTT
CDR3: CSATSGLAGHTDTQYF

V: TRBV29-1
size: few
J: TRBJ1-1
D: .
DNA: TGCAGCCCTCAACTAGTGTCGAACACTGAAGCTTTCTTT
CDR3: CSPQLVSNTEAFF

V: TRBV3-1
size: few
J: TRBJ2-4
D: TRBD2
DNA: TGTGCCAGCAGCCAACGATTAGGTAGCGGGGAAGCCAAAAACATTCAGTACTTC
CDR3: CASSQRLGSGEAKNIQYF

V: TRBV20-1
size: .
J: TRBJ1-5
D: .
DNA: TGCAGTGCTAGAGATCCCGTCAGGGATCAGCCCCAGCATTTT
CDR3: CSARDPVRDQPQHF

V: TRBV7-2
size: .
J: TRBJ2-5
D: .
DNA: TGTGCCGGCAGCTTAGAGATAAGGGAGACCCAGTACTTC
CDR3: CAGSLEIRETQYF

V: TRBV7-2
size: .
J: TRBJ2-7
D: .
DNA: TGTGCCAGCAGCTCCGGGGACAAGACCTACGAGCAGTACTTC
CDR3: CASSSGDKTYEQYF

V: TRBV29-1
size: .
J: TRBJ2-7
D: TRBD1
DNA: TGCAGCGTCGAAAGAAGACAGGGGATCTACGAGCAGTACTTC
CDR3: CSVERRQGIYEQYF

V: TRBV28
size: .
J: TRBJ2-7
D: .
DNA: TGTGCCAGCAGTTTATTTATGTCCTACGAGCAGTACTTC
CDR3: CASSLFMSYEQYF

V: TRBV4-3
size: once
J: TRBJ2-1
D: .
DNA: TGCGCCAGCAGCCAAGTTGAAAGGGCTGAGACCCAGTTCTTC
CDR3: CASSQVERAETQFF

V: TRBV9
size: .
J: TRBJ1-4
D: .
DNA: TGTGCCAGCAGCGGGGGCTATGGTATTGCAACTAATGAAAAACTGTTTTTT
CDR3: CASSGGYGIATNEKLFF

V: TRBV6-4
size: .
J: TRBJ2-3
D: TRBD1
DNA: TGTGCCAGCAGTGTAGGGGGCAGCGCAGATACGCAGTATTTT
CDR3: CASSVGGSADTQYF

V: TRBV29-1
size: .
J: TRBJ1-1
D: .
DNA: TGCAGCGCGGGGGGGGCGCCTGAAGCTTTCTTT
CDR3: CSAGGAPEAFF

V: TRBV3-1
size: .
J: TRBJ1-5
D: TRBD1
DNA: TGTGCCAGCAGCCAGTCGGGACAGCGGGATCAGCCCCAGCATTTT
CDR3: CASSQSGQRDQPQHF

V: TRBV7-2
size: once
J: TRBJ2-1
D: .
DNA: TGTGCCAGCAGCTTAGTGGGGGGCATCTCCTACAATGAGCAGTTCTTC
CDR3: CASSLVGGISYNEQFF

V: TRBV7-3
size: .
J: TRBJ2-2
D: TRBD1
DNA: TGTGCCAGCAGCCCAACAGGGGGCGGAACCGGGGAGCTGTTTTTT
CDR3: CASSPTGGGTGELFF

V: TRBV18
size: once
J: TRBJ1-2
D: TRBD1
DNA: TGTGCCAGCTCACTGATTGACAGGGGGGCGTCTGGCTACACCTTC
CDR3: CASSLIDRGASGYTF

V: TRBV7-2
size: .
J: TRBJ2-5
D: TRBD2
DNA: TGTGCCTGCAGCTTAGGCGGGGGGGCAACAGAGACCCAGTACTTC
CDR3: CACSLGGGATETQYF

V: TRBV7-9
size: few
J: TRBJ2-1
D: .
DNA: TGTGCCAGCAGCTCATCCTTACAGGGTAATGAGCAGTTCTTC
CDR3: CASSSSLQGNEQFF

V: TRBV6-5
size: few
J: TRBJ2-5
D: .
DNA: TGTGCCAGCAGTTACCAAGGAGTGGCCCAAGAGACCCAGTACTTC
CDR3: CASSYQGVAQETQYF

V: TRBV4-2
size: .
J: TRBJ2-1
D: .
DNA: TGTGCCAGCAGCCAAGACTCGGCCTTGCGGCCCCGGTCTGAGAATGAGCAGTTCTTC
CDR3: CASSQDSALRPRSENEQFF

V: TRBV6-5
size: .
J: TRBJ1-2
D: .
DNA: TGTGCCAGCAGTCCAACCAGGACAGTCTATGGCTACACCTTC
CDR3: CASSPTRTVYGYTF

V: TRBV20-1
size: .
J: TRBJ2-5
D: TRBD2
DNA: TGCAGTGCTAGAGAAGGGACTAGCGAAGAGACCCAGTACTTC
CDR3: CSAREGTSEETQYF

V: TRBV4-2
size: .
J: TRBJ2-3
D: .
DNA: TGTGCCAGCAGCCAAGATGGGTGGGCAGATACGCCGTATTTT
CDR3: CASSQDGWADTPYF

V: TRBV28
size: .
J: TRBJ2-1
D: TRBD1
DNA: TGTGCCAGCAGTTTACAGGGGGCTTATAAGAATGAGCAGTTCTTC
CDR3: CASSLQGAYKNEQFF

V: TRBV3-1
size: few
J: TRBJ2-3
D: TRBD2
DNA: TGTGCCAGCAGCCAAGCTAGCGGCAGCACAGATACGCAGTATTTT
CDR3: CASSQASGSTDTQYF

V: TRBV10-2
size: once
J: TRBJ1-6
D: .
DNA: TGCGCCAGCAGTGAGTCGGGCCCTTCCAATTCACCCCTCCACTTT
CDR3: CASSESGPSNSPLHF

V: TRBV14
size: .
J: TRBJ1-4
D: .
DNA: TGTGCCAGCAGCCGGCCGGGACGGGCGGATGAAAAACTGTTTTTT
CDR3: CASSRPGRADEKLFF

V: TRBV7-9
size: .
J: TRBJ1-2
D: .
DNA: .
CDR3: CASSFALGAGTNYGCTF

V: TRBV7-2
size: .
J: TRBJ1-1
D: .
DNA: TGTGCCAGCAGCTCCCACAGGACGAACACTGAAGCTTTCTTT
CDR3: CASSSHRTNTEAFF

V: TRBV5-5
size: few
J: TRBJ2-3
D: .
DNA: TGTGCCAGCAGCTTAATCCTGGTCGGGGGTACGCAGTATTTT
CDR3: CASSLILVGGTQYF

V: TRBV7-3
size: many
J: TRBJ2-3
D: TRBD2
DNA: TGTGCCAGCAGCTTAGGACCAGCGGGGCTTTTGGATACGCAGTATTTT
CDR3: CASSLGPAGLLDTQYF

V: TRBV6-6
size: .
J: TRBJ2-7
D: .
DNA: TGTGCCAGCACCATAGGGCTAAGGATATACGAGCAGTACTTC
CDR3: CASTIGLRIYEQYF

V: TRBV9
size: few
J: TRBJ2-1
D: TRBD2
DNA: TGTGCCAGCAGTACTAGCGGGGGGGCCGGTGAGCAGTTCTTC
CDR3: CASSTSGGAGEQFF

V: TRBV7-2
size: .
J: TRBJ2-5
D: .
DNA: TGTGCCAGCAGCTTAGATCCGTACCAAGAGACCCAGTACTTC
CDR3: CASSLDPYQETQYF

V: TRBV28
size: few
J: TRBJ2-7
D: TRBD2
DNA: TGTGCCAGCAGTTTACCGGGTGCGGGGGAGGTGCAGTACTTC
CDR3: CASSLPGAGEVQYF

V: TRBV6-5
size: few
J: TRBJ2-1
D: .
DNA: TGTGCCAGCAGTTACAGACCGTACAATGAGCAGTTCTTC
CDR3: CASSYRPYNEQFF

V: TRBV3-1
size: .
J: TRBJ1-2
D: .
DNA: TGTACCAGCAGCCAAGTTTATCAACCCAAAAGGGTCTATGGCTACACCTTC
CDR3: CTSSQVYQPKRVYGYTF

V: TRBV25-1
size: .
J: TRBJ1-5
D: .
DNA: TGTGCCAGCTCCCAAAGGGCTAGCAATCAGCCCCAGCATTTT
CDR3: CASSQRASNQPQHF

V: TRBV4-1
size: few
J: TRBJ1-2
D: .
DNA: TGCGCCAGCAGCCAAGTGGGGGGGAACCTTGGCTACACCTTC
CDR3: CASSQVGGNLGYTF

V: TRBV4-1
size: .
J: TRBJ1-2
D: .
DNA: TGCGCCAGCAGCTCTTACGCGTTCGGCTACACCTTC
CDR3: CASSSYAFGYTF

V: TRBV10-3
size: .
J: TRBJ2-1
D: .
DNA: TGTGCCATCAGTGACCCCCTTCTCGGGGCGCGAAGGGATGAGCAGTTCTTC
CDR3: CAISDPLLGARRDEQFF

V: TRBV29-1
size: few
J: TRBJ2-7
D: .
DNA: TGCAGCGTTGGACCAGAAGTATACGAGCAGTACTTC
CDR3: CSVGPEVYEQYF

V: TRBV20-1
size: .
J: TRBJ2-7
D: .
DNA: TGCAGTGCTAGAGCCGGCGAGCAGTACTTC
CDR3: CSARAGEQYF

V: TRBV5-1
size: .
J: TRBJ2-3
D: TRBD2
DNA: TGCGCCAGCAAGGTATGGCGGGGGGACTCAGGGACGCAGTATTTT
CDR3: CASKVWRGDSGTQYF

V: TRBV30
size: few
J: TRBJ1-1
D: .
DNA: TGTGCCTCCAGGCCAGGGGCGAACACTGAAGCTTTCTTT
CDR3: CASRPGANTEAFF

V: TRBV4-1
size: few
J: TRBJ1-5
D: .
DNA: TGCGCCAGCAGCCAAGAGGGGCAGGGGTACTATCAGCCCCAGCATTTT
CDR3: CASSQEGQGYYQPQHF

V: TRBV12-3/TRBV12-4
size: .
J: TRBJ2-4
D: .
DNA: TGTGCCAGCAGTTTATACGGGTTGGAAAACATTCAGTACTTC
CDR3: CASSLYGLENIQYF

V: TRBV5-1
size: few
J: TRBJ1-2
D: TRBD1
DNA: TGCGCCAGCAGCTCAAATTCGGACAGGGGCCGTGGCTACACCTTC
CDR3: CASSSNSDRGRGYTF

V: TRBV7-2
size: .
J: TRBJ2-3
D: .
DNA: TGTGCCAGCAGCTGGAAACATAAAGATACGCAGTATTTT
CDR3: CASSWKHKDTQYF

V: TRBV7-8
size: .
J: TRBJ2-7
D: TRBD1
DNA: TGTGCCAGCAGACCAGACAGGGGGAACGAGCAGTACTTC
CDR3: CASRPDRGNEQYF